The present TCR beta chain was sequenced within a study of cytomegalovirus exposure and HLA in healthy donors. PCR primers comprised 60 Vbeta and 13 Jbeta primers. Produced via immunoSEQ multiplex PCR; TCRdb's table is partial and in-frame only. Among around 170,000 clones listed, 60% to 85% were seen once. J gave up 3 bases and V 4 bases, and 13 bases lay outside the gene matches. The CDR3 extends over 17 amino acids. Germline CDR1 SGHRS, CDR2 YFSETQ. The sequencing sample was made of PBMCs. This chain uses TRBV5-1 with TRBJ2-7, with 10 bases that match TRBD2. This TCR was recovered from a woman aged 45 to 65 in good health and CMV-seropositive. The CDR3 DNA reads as TGCGCCAGCAGCCCCCGACTAGCGGGTGGCTCACGCTACGAGCAGTACTTC. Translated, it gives CASSPRLAGGSRYEQYF. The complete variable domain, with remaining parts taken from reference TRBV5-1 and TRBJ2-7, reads KAGVTQTPRYLIKTRGQQVTLSCSPISGHRSVSWYQQTPGQGLQFLFEYFSETQRNKGNFPGRFSGRQFSNSRSEMNVSTLELGDSALYLCASSPRLAGGSRYEQYFGPGTRLTVT.